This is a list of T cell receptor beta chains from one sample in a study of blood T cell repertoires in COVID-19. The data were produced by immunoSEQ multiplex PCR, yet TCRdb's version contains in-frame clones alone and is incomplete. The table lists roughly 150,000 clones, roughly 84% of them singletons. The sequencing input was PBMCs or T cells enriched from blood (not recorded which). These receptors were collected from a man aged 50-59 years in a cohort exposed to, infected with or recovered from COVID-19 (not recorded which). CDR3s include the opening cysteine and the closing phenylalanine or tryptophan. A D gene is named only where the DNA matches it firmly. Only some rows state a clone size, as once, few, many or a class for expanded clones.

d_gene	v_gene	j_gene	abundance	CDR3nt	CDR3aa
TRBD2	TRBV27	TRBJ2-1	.	TGTGCCACCCAGCGGGGGAGCTCCTACAATGAGCAGTTCTTC	CATQRGSSYNEQFF
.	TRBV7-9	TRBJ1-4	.	TGTGCCAGCAGCTTAGGCCGGGAGGAAAAACTGTTTTTT	CASSLGREEKLFF
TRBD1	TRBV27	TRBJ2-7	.	TGTGCCAGCAGTCCCGGACAGGGGGCTAGAGAGCAGTACTTC	CASSPGQGAREQYF
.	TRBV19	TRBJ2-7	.	TGTGCCAGTAAGGACAGCTACGAGCAGTACTTC	CASKDSYEQYF
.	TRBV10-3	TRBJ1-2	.	TGTGCCATCAGTGGTGTATCAGGGAACTATGGCTACACCTTC	CAISGVSGNYGYTF
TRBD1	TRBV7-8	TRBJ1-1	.	TGTGCCAGCAGCTTAGTACATTACCGACAGGGCGGTTTAGAAACTGAAGCTTTCTTT	CASSLVHYRQGGLETEAFF
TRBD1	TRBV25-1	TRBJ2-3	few	TGTGCCAGCAGTGAAGGGACAGGGGGCGCAGATACGCAGTATTTT	CASSEGTGGADTQYF
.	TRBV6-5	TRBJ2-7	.	TGTGCCAGCAGTTACGGGTCGGGACTGCAGACCTACGAGCAGTACTTC	CASSYGSGLQTYEQYF
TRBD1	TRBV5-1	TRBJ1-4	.	TGCGCCAGCAGCACAGGACAGGGAAATGAAAAACTGTTTTTT	CASSTGQGNEKLFF
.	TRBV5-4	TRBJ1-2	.	TGTGCCAGCAGCCCTCCCTCCAGCTTTGGGGCCAACTATGGCTACACCTTC	CASSPPSSFGANYGYTF
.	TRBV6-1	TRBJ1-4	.	TGTGCCAGCAGTGAAGCTGCTGGCAGGTTTAATGAAAAACTGTTTTTT	CASSEAAGRFNEKLFF
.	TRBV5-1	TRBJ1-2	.	TGCGCCAGCAGCTTGGGTGCGGGCTACACCTTC	CASSLGAGYTF
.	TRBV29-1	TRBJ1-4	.	TGCAGCGTTGAAGAATCGGCGGGAGAAAAACTGTTTTTT	CSVEESAGEKLFF
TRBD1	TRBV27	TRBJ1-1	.	TGTGCCAGCACCATGAGGTGGGGACAGGTGAACACTGAAGCTTTCTTT	CASTMRWGQVNTEAFF
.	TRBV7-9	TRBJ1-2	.	TGTGCCAGCAGCCTGACCGAGGAGGGTGGCTACACCTTC	CASSLTEEGGYTF
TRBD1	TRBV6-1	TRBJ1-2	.	TGTGCCAGCAGTGGTATAACAGGGGGCCCTGGCTATGGCTACACCTTC	CASSGITGGPGYGYTF
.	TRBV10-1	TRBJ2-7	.	TGCGCCAGCAGTGATCGTCAGGGCCCCTACGAGCAGTACTTC	CASSDRQGPYEQYF
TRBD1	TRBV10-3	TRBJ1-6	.	TGTGCCATCAGATTGGGACAGGGCATAAATTCACCCCTCCACTTT	CAIRLGQGINSPLHF
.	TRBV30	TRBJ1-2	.	TGTGCCTGGAGTGGGGGAGGCGGCTACACCTTC	CAWSGGGGYTF
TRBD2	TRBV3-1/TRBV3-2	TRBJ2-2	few	TGTGCCAGCAGTGCTAGCGGGAGAAACACCGGGGAGCTGTTTTTT	CASSASGRNTGELFF
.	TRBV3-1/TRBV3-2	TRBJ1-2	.	TGTGCCAGCAGCCAAGTGAGCCGTTATGGCTACACCTTC	CASSQVSRYGYTF
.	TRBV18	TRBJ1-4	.	TGTGCCAGCTCACCAGCGAGGACTGTGACTAATGAAAAACTGTTTTTT	CASSPARTVTNEKLFF
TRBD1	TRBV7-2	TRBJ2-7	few	TGTGCCAGCAGCTTAGAAGGGACAGGCTCCCGCGAGCAGTACTTC	CASSLEGTGSREQYF
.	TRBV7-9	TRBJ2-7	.	TGTGCCAGCAGCGCCTGGGCCTCGCGGGCCGAGCAGTACTTC	CASSAWASRAEQYF
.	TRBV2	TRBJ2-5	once	TGTGCCAGCAGTGTAGGAGGGGCCCAGTACTTC	CASSVGGAQYF
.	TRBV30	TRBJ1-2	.	TGTGCCTGGAGTGTGGGGGCCTTCGGCTACACCTTC	CAWSVGAFGYTF
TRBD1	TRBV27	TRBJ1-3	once	TGTGCCAGCAGGCGAACAGGGGGTGGCTTCTCTGGAAACACCATATATTTT	CASRRTGGGFSGNTIYF
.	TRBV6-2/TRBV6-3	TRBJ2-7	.	TGTGCCAGCAGCTCTCCCTACGAGCAGTACTTC	CASSSPYEQYF
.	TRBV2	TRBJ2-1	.	TGTGCCAGCGAAGAGGACACCAACAATGAGCAGTTCTTC	CASEEDTNNEQFF
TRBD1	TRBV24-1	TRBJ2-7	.	TGTGCCACCAGTGATTGGGGGACAGGGGATTCATACGAGCAGTACTTC	CATSDWGTGDSYEQYF
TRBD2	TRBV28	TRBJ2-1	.	TGTGCCAGCAGTTTAATCCTAGCGGGAGTCGGTAATGAGCAGTTCTTC	CASSLILAGVGNEQFF
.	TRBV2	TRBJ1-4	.	TGTGCCAGCTACAGGGACAAACTTGAAAAACTGTTTTTT	CASYRDKLEKLFF
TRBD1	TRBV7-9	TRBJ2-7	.	TGTGCCAGCAGCTTCAGGGACAGTCCCTACGAGCAGTACTTC	CASSFRDSPYEQYF
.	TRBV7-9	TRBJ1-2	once	TGTGCCAGCAGCTTTCAAGGAGGGGATACCTCTCATGGCTACACCTTC	CASSFQGGDTSHGYTF
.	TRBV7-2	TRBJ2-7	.	TGTGCCAGCAGCTTAACGGTCGGTGGAGGGGGCGGTTATTCCTACGAGCAGTACTTC	CASSLTVGGGGGYSYEQYF
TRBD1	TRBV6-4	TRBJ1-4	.	TGTGCCAGCAAGGACAGGGGGCTTACAACTAATGAAAAACTGTTTTTT	CASKDRGLTTNEKLFF
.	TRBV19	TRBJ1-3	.	TGTGCCAGTACTAAAGGGGCGGGAAACACCATATATTTT	CASTKGAGNTIYF
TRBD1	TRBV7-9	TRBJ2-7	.	TGTGCCAGCAGCAGGGGACAGGGGGCACACGAGCAGTACTTC	CASSRGQGAHEQYF
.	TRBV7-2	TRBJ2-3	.	TGTGCCAGCAGCTTAATGACTGGAACAGATACGCAGTATTTT	CASSLMTGTDTQYF
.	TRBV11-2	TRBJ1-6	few	TGTGCCAGCAGCTTATCCTCGACAGTTCCTAATTCACCCCTCCACTTT	CASSLSSTVPNSPLHF
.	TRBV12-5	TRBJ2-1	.	TGTGCTAGTGTCCTTCAGGGGTCCTACAATGAGCAGTTCTTC	CASVLQGSYNEQFF
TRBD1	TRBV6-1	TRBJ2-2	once	TGTGCCAGCAGACAGACAGGGCAGAACACCGGGGAGCTGTTTTTT	CASRQTGQNTGELFF
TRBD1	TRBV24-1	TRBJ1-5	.	TGTGCCACCAGTGATTTCCTTAAAAGCCCAGCCGGGACAGGGGATCAGCCCCAGCATTTT	CATSDFLKSPAGTGDQPQHF
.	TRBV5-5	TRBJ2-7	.	TGTGCCAGCAGCTTGGATCGAGCGGAGACCTACGAGCAGTACTTC	CASSLDRAETYEQYF
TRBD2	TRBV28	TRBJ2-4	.	TGTGCCAGCCGGGACTATCTAGGCCCACTAGCCAAAAACATTCAGTACTTC	CASRDYLGPLAKNIQYF
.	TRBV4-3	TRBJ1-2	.	TGCGCCAGCAGCCAAGAGGCCGACAGTTCAGGAAATGGCTACACCTTC	CASSQEADSSGNGYTF